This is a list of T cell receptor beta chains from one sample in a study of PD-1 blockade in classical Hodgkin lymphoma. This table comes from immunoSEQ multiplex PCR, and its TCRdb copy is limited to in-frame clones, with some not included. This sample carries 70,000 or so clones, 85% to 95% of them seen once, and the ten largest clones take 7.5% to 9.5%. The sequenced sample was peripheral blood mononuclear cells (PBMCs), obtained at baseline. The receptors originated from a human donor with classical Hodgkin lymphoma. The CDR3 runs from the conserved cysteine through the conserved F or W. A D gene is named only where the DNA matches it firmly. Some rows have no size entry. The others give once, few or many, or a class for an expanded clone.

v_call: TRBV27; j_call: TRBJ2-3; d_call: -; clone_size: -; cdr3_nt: TGTGCCACCGGGGGTGGGGGTGTCACAGATACGCAGTATTTT; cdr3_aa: CATGGGGVTDTQYF
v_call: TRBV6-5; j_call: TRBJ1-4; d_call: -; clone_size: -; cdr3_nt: TGTGCCAGCAGTCCAGGGTATGGTAATGAAAAACTGTTTTTT; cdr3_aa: CASSPGYGNEKLFF
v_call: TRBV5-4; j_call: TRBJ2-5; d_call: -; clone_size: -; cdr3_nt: TGTGCCAGCAGCTTGGGTGGTGGGACACCGAGGTGGGAGACCCAGTACTTC; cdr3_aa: CASSLGGGTPRWETQYF
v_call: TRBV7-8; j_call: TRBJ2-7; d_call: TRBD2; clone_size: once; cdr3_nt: TGTGCCAGCAGCGGGGGGACTAGCGGGGCCCCCTACGAGCAGTACTTC; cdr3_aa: CASSGGTSGAPYEQYF
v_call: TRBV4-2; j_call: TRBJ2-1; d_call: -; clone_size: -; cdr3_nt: TGTGCCAGCAGCCAAGCCGTTACAGGAGGCTACAATGAGCAGTTCTTC; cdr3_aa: CASSQAVTGGYNEQFF
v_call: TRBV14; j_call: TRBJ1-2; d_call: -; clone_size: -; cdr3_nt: TGTGCCAGCAGCCAAGCCTTGTATGGCTACACCTTC; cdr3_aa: CASSQALYGYTF
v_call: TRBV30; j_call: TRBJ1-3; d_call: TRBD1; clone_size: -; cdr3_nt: TGTGCCTGGAGCTTATTCGGGACAGCCGGAAACACCATATATTTT; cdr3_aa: CAWSLFGTAGNTIYF
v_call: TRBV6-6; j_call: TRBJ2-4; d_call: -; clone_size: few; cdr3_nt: TGTGCCAGCTGCCGGACGGGAGCGGGCCCAGAAAACATTCAGTACTTC; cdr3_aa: CASCRTGAGPENIQYF
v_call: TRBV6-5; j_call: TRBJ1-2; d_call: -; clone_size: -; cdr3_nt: TGTGCCAGCAGTTCAGGGGCTGGCTATGGCTACACCTTC; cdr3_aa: CASSSGAGYGYTF
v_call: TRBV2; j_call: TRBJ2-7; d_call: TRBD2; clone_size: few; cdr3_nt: TGTGCCAGCAGGCCTCGGGGGGGGCCTGACGAGCAGTACTTC; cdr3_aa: CASRPRGGPDEQYF
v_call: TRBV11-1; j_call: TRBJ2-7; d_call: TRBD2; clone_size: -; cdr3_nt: TGTGCCAGCAGCCCCGGACTAGTCGAGGGCTACGAGCAGTACTTC; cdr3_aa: CASSPGLVEGYEQYF
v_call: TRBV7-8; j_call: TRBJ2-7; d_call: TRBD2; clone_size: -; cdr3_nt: TGTGCCAGCAGCTTAGCCGGGACTAGCGGATCGTTTCGCTACGAGCAGTACTTC; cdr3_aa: CASSLAGTSGSFRYEQYF
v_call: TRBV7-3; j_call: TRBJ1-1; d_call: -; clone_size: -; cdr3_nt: TGTGCCAGCAGCGCTGATCAGGGTTTCACTGAAGCTTTCTTT; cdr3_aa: CASSADQGFTEAFF
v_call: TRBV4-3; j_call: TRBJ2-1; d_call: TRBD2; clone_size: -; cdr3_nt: TGCGCCAGCAGCCAAGCAGTTGGTGCTAGCGGTGAGCAGTTCTTC; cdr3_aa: CASSQAVGASGEQFF
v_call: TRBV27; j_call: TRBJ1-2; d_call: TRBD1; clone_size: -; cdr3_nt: TGTGCCAGCAGTTTTCAGGGGGACGACTATGGCTACACCTTC; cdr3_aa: CASSFQGDDYGYTF
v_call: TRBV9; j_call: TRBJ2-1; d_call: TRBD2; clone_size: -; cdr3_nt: TGTGCCAGCAGCCCGAGCGGGAGTAATGAGCAGTTCTTC; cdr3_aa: CASSPSGSNEQFF
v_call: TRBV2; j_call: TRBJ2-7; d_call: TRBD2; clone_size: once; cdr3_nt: TGTGCCAGCAGTGAACGCGGGGGGGCCTACGAGCAGTACTTC; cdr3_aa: CASSERGGAYEQYF
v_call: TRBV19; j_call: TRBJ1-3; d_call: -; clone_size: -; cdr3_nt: TGTGCCAGTAGTATCACAGGGCTTAGCTCTGGAAACACCATATATTTT; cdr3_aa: CASSITGLSSGNTIYF
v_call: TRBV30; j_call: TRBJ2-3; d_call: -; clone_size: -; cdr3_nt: TGTGCCTGGAGTGCCTACAGGGAAGATACGCAGTATTTT; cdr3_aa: CAWSAYREDTQYF
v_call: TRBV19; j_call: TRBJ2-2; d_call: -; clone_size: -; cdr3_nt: TGTGCCAGTAGTATTTGGTCAGCGGACACCGGGGAGCTGTTTTTT; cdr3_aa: CASSIWSADTGELFF
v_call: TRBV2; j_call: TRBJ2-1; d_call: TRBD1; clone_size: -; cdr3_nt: TGTGCCAGCGAGACCGGGACAGGGGTGAATGAGCAGTTCTTC; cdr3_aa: CASETGTGVNEQFF
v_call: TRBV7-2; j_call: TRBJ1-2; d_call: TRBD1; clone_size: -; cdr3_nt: TGTGCCAGCAGCTTAGCCGGAGCAGGGGGCGTCGGAAAGGATGGCTACACCTTC; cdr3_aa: CASSLAGAGGVGKDGYTF
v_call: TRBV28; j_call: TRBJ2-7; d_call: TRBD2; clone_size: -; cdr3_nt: TGTGCCAGCAGTTCCCCTGGACTAGCGGGGGGCGAGCAGTACTTC; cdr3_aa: CASSSPGLAGGEQYF
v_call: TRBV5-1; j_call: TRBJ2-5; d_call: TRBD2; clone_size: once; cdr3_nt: TGCGCCAGCAGACCCGGGACTAGCGGAGAGACCCAGTACTTC; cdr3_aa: CASRPGTSGETQYF
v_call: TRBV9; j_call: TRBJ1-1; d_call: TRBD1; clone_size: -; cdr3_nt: TGTGCCAGCAGCGTAGGACAGGGGGCTCCCGATTTCACTGAAGCTTTCTTT; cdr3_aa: CASSVGQGAPDFTEAFF
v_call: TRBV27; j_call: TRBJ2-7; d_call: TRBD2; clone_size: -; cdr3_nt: TGTGCCAGCAGTTTAGACCCCCCGCTAGCGGGACGCTCCTACGAGCAGTACTTC; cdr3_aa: CASSLDPPLAGRSYEQYF
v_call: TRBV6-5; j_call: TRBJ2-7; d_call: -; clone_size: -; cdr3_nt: TGTGCCAGTCAACAGGGTTTCTCTCCGCAGTACTTC; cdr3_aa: CASQQGFSPQYF
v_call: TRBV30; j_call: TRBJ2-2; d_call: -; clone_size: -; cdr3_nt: TGTGCCTGGAGGGACGGAAACCTTGCGAACACCGGGGAGCTGTTTTTT; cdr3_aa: CAWRDGNLANTGELFF
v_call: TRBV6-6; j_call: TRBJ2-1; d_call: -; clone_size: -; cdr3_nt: TGTGCCAGCAGTATTCTCCGACAGGTTTATCGGGATGAGCAGTTCTTC; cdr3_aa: CASSILRQVYRDEQFF
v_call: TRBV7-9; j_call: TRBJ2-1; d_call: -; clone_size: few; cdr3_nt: TGTGCCAGCAGCCCCCGAAATTCTGTCGACTCCTACAATGAGCAGTTCTTC; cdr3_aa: CASSPRNSVDSYNEQFF
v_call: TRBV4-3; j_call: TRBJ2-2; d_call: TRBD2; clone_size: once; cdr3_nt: TGCGCCAGCAGCCAAATTGTAGCGGGAGCGATAACCGAGGAGCTGTTTTTT; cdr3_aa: CASSQIVAGAITEELFF
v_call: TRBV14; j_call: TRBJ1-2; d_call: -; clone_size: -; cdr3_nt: TGTGCCAGCAGCCCTAGGACCGACAACTATGGCTACACCTTC; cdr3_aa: CASSPRTDNYGYTF
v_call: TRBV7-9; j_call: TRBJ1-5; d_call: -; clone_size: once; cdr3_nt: TGTGCCAGCAGCCCAGGCGGTGAGCCCCAGCATTTT; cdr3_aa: CASSPGGEPQHF
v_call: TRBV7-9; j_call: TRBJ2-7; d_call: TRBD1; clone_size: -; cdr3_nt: TGTGCCAGCAGCCCCAGGACAGGGAGGCATTACGAGCAGTACTTC; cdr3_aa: CASSPRTGRHYEQYF
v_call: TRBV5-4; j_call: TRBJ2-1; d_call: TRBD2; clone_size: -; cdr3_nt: TGTGCCAGCAGCCCAGAGACTAGCGGGCGTCTTGAGCAGTTCTTC; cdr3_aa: CASSPETSGRLEQFF